This T cell receptor beta chain emerged from a study of shared clonotypes between healthy human individuals. Study-wide results and caveats: A handful of donors had 5% to 6% of their naive CD4 clonotypes in common.

V lost 4 bases and J lost 3, with 13 bases in between. This CDR3 comprises 14 residues. Germline V gives CDR1 SGDLS, CDR2 YYNGEE. The assay was immunoSEQ multiplex PCR, and TCRdb's table has in-frame clones only and misses some. Of about 610,000 clones in the sample, roughly 96% were seen once. On this clone itself: What it recognizes is unknown.

The naive CD8 fraction comprised CD45RO-negative cells positively selected for CCR7 and excluded terminally differentiated effector memory CD45RA+ cells. Recent vaccinations or acute infections were absent in the healthy HIV-negative adult donors. The receptor was isolated from a woman aged 25 to 39 in good health. Material for sequencing was naive CD8+ T cells sorted from blood. The chain has TRBV9 and TRBJ1-1, with D uncertain. Here the CDR3 reads CASSTSLGDTEAFF. The CDR3 nucleotides are TGTGCCAGCAGCACGAGCCTTGGGGACACTGAAGCTTTCTTT.